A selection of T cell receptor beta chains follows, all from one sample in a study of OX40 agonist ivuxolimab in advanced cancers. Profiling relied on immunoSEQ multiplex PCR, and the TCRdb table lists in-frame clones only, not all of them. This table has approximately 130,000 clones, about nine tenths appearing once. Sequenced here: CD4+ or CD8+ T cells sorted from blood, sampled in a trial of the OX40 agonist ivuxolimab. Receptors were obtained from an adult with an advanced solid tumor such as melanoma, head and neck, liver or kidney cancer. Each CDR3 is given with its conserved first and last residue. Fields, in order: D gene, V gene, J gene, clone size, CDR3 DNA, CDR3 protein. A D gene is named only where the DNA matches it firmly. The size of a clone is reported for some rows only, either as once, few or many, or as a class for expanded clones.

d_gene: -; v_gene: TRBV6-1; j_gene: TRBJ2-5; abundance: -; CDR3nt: TGTGCCAGCAGCCGGACCCCAGAGACCCAGTACTTC; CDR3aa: CASSRTPETQYF
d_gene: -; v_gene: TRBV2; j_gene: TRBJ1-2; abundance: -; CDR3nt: TGTGCCAGCAGTGAAGGCCCCGGATCGGTTTATGGCTACACCTTC; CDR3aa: CASSEGPGSVYGYTF
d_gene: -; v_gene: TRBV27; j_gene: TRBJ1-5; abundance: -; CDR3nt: TGTGCCAGCAGTTTATGGGGGGGGATGTCCCAGCATTTT; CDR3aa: CASSLWGGMSQHF
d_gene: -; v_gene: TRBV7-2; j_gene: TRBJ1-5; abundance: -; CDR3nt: TGTGCCAGCAGCCAAATGGAGGGTCAGCCCCAGCATTTT; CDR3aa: CASSQMEGQPQHF
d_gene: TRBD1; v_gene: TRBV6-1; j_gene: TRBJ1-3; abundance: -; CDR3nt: TGTGCCAGCAGTGCGTTTTGGGACAGCCAAGGGAGAAACACCATATATTTT; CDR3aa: CASSAFWDSQGRNTIYF
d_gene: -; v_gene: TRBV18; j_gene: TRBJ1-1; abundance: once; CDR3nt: TGTGCCAGCTCACCAGGATCTGAAGCTTTCTTT; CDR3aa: CASSPGSEAFF
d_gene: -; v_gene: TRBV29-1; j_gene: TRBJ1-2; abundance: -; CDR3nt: TGCAGCGTTGCAGAGAGGATTAACTATGGCTACACCTTC; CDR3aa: CSVAERINYGYTF
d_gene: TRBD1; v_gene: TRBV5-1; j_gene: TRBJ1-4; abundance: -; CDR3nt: TGCGCCAGCAGCTTGACCACGACAGGGCACAATGAAAAACTGTTTTTT; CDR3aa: CASSLTTTGHNEKLFF
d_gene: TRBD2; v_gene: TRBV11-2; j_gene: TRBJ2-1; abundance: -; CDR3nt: TGTGCCAGCAGCTTTACTAGCGGGAGTTTGTATGAGCAGTTCTTC; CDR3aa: CASSFTSGSLYEQFF
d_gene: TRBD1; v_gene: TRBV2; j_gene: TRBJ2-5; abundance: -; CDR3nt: TGTGCCAGCAGCCTGGACAGGGGGAACGGGGAGACCCAGTACTTC; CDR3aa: CASSLDRGNGETQYF
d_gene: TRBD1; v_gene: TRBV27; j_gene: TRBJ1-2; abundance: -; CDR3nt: TGTGCCAGCAGCTACAGGGGGCTGGAAAGTGGCTACACCTTC; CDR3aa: CASSYRGLESGYTF
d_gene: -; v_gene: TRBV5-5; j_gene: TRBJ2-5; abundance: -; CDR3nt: TGTGCCAGCAGCAAGGGACAGCGGGCGAGGGAGGAGACCCAGTACTTC; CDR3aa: CASSKGQRAREETQYF
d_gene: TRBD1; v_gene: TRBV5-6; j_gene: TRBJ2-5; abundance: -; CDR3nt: TGTGCCAGCAGCTTACAGGGGCAAGAGACCCAGTACTTC; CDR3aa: CASSLQGQETQYF
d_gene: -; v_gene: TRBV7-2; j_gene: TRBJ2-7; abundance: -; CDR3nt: TGTGCCAGCAGCCAGGCGGGGATCGGCGAGCAGTACTTC; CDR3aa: CASSQAGIGEQYF
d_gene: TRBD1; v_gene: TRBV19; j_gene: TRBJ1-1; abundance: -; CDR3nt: TGTGCCAGTAGCGCAAGACAGGGATCAGCCACTGAAGCTTTCTTT; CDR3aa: CASSARQGSATEAFF
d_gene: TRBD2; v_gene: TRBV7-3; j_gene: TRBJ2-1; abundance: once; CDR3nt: TGTGCCAGCAGCTTATTTACGGGAGGGGAGGGTGAGCAGTTCTTC; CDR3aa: CASSLFTGGEGEQFF
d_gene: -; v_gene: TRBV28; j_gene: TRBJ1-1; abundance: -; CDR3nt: TGTGCCAGCATTTTAAGGACGAACACTGAAGCTTTCTTT; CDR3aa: CASILRTNTEAFF
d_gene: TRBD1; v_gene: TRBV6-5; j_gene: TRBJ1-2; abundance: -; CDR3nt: TGTGCCAGCAGTTACCTCCAGGGGGGGGGCCAGGGCGGCTACACCTTC; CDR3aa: CASSYLQGGGQGGYTF
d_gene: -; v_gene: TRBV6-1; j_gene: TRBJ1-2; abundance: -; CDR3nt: TGTGCCAGCAGTGAATATGTCAGGGAGGGAGGCTACACCTTC; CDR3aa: CASSEYVREGGYTF
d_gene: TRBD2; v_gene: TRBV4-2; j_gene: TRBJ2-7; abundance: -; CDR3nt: TGTGCCAGTGCCGGGACTAGCGGGAGGGATTCCTACGAGCAGTACTTC; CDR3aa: CASAGTSGRDSYEQYF
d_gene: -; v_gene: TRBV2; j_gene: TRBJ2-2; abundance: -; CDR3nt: TGTGCCAGCAGTGAACAGGGCAGGGACACCGGGGAGCTGTTTTTT; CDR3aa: CASSEQGRDTGELFF
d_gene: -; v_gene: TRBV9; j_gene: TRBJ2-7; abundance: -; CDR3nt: TGTGCCAGCAGCTCACAGGACGACGGGGAGCAGTACTTC; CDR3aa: CASSSQDDGEQYF
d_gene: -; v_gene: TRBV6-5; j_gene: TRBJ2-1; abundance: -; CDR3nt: TGTGCCAGCAGTTACTCCCATGAGCAGTTCTTC; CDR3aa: CASSYSHEQFF
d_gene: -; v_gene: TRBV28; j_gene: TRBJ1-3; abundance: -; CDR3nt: TGTGCCAGCAGTTTAAGGGCCGTTGGAAACACCATATATTTT; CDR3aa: CASSLRAVGNTIYF
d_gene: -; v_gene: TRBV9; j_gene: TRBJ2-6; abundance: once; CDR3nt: TGTGCCAGCAGCGCGACAGCCAGCTCTGGGGCCAACGTCCTGACTTTC; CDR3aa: CASSATASSGANVLTF
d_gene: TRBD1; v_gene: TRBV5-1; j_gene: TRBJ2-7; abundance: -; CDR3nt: TGCGCCAGCAGCTTGGTGACACAGGGGGAGCAGCAGTACTTC; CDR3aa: CASSLVTQGEQQYF
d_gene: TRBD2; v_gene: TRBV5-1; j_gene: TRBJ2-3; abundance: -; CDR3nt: TGCGCCAGCAGCTTGGTTAGCGGGAGGGCCCCACGCACAGATACGCAGTATTTT; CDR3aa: CASSLVSGRAPRTDTQYF
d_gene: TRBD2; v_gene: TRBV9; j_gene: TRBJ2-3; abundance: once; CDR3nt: TGTGCCAGCAGCGTAGACGGGGAGCGGGAGCATTTT; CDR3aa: CASSVDGEREHF
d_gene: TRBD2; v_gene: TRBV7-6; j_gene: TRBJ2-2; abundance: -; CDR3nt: TGTGCCAGCAGCTTAGAGCGGGAGGGTCTCACCGGGGAGCTGTTTTTT; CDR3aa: CASSLEREGLTGELFF
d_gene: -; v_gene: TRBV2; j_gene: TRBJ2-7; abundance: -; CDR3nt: TGTGCCAGCTCTCCTCCATCGCGGGGCGGCTCCTACGAGCAGTACTTC; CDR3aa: CASSPPSRGGSYEQYF
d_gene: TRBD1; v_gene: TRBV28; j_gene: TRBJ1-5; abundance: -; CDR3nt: TGTGCCAGCAGCCCCCCGGGACAGGGTAATAGCAATCAGCCCCAGCATTTT; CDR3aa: CASSPPGQGNSNQPQHF
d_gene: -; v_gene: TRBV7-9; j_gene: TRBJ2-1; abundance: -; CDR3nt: TGTGCCAGCAGCCTACTAAGGGCCTACAATGAGCAGTTCTTC; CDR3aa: CASSLLRAYNEQFF
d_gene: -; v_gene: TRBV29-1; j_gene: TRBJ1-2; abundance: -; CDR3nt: TGCAGCGTTGTCCTAGGGAACTATGGCTACACCTTC; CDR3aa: CSVVLGNYGYTF
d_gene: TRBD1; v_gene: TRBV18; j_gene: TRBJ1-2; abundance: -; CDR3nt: TGTGCCAGCTCACCTGACCCACAGGGGGCGCAGGGATCCTATGGCTACACCTTC; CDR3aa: CASSPDPQGAQGSYGYTF
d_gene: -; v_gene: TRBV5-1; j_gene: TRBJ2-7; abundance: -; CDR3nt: TGCGCCAGCAGCTTCGGACGGATGAGCTCCTACGAGCAGTACTTC; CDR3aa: CASSFGRMSSYEQYF
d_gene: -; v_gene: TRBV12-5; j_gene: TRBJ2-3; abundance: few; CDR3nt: TGTGCTAGTGGTTCCGGCTCCGGGGGAGGCACAGATACGCAGTATTTT; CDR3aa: CASGSGSGGGTDTQYF
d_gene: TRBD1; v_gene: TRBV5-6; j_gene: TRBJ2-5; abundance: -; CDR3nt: TGTGCCAGCAGCTTGGCTACAGGGGGAGAGACCCAGTACTTC; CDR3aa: CASSLATGGETQYF
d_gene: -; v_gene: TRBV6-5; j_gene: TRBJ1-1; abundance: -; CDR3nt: TGTGCCAGCAGTTCCCAGGGAGGCACTGAAGCTTTCTTT; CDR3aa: CASSSQGGTEAFF
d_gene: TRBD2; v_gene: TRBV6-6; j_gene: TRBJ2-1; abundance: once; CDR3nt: TGTGCCAGCAGAGGACTAGCGGGAGGAGGCTATGAGCAGTTCTTC; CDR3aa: CASRGLAGGGYEQFF
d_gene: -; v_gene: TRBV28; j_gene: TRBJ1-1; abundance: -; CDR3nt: TGTGCCAGCAGTTTGGGGGGCACGGGGAACACTGAAGCTTTCTTT; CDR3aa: CASSLGGTGNTEAFF
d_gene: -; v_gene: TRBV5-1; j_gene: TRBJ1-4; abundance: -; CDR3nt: TGCGCCAGCAGCCCAGACCGTTCAACTAATGAAAAACTGTTTTTT; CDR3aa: CASSPDRSTNEKLFF
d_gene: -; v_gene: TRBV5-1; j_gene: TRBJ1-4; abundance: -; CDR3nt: TGCGCCAGCAGCCCCGACGGTCCGGGTGAAAAACTGTTTTTT; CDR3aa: CASSPDGPGEKLFF
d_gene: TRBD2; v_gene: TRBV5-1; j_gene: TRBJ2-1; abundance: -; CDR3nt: TGCGCCAGCAGTCCCGGGACTAGCAACAATGAGCAGTTCTTC; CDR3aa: CASSPGTSNNEQFF